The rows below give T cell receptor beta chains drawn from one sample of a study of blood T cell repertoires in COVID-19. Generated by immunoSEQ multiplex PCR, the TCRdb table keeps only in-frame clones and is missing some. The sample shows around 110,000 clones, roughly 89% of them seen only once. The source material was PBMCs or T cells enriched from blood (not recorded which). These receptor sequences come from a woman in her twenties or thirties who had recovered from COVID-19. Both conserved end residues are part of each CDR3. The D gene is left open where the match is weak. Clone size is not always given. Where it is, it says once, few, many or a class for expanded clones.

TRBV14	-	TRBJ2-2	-	CASSQARGGELFF	TGTGCCAGCAGCCAAGCCCGGGGCGGGGAGCTGTTTTTT
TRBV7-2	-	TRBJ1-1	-	CASSLWAGKYTEAFF	TGTGCCAGCAGCCTATGGGCAGGGAAGTACACTGAAGCTTTCTTT
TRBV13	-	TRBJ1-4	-	CASSLAGNEKLFF	TGTGCCAGCAGCTTAGCGGGGAATGAAAAACTGTTTTTT
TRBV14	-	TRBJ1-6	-	CASSQGFAVESPLHF	TGTGCCAGCAGCCAAGGATTCGCGGTAGAATCACCCCTCCACTTT
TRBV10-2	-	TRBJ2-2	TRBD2	CASSEAGGPVTGELFF	TGCGCCAGCAGTGAGGCGGGAGGGCCGGTAACCGGGGAGCTGTTTTTT
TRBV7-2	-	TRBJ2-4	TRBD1	CASSFPTGQGAPKNIQYF	TGTGCCAGCAGCTTTCCCACGGGACAGGGGGCGCCCAAAAACATTCAGTACTTC
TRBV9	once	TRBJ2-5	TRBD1	CASRGAGGEETQYF	TGTGCCAGCAGAGGTGCAGGGGGCGAAGAGACCCAGTACTTC
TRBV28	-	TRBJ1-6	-	CASRGGVNSPLHF	TGTGCCAGCCGGGGTGGTGTTAATTCACCCCTCCACTTT
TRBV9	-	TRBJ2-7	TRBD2	CASSVVAGAYEQYF	TGTGCCAGCAGCGTAGTGGCGGGAGCCTACGAGCAGTACTTC
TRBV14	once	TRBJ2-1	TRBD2	CASSQLTGGWGNEQFF	TGTGCCAGCAGCCAGCTAACGGGAGGCTGGGGCAATGAGCAGTTCTTC
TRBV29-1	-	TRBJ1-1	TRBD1	CSVWDRAAEAFF	TGCAGCGTTTGGGACAGGGCAGCTGAAGCTTTCTTT
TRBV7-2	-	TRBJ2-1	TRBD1	CASSYQQGYEQFF	TGTGCCAGCAGCTACCAACAGGGGTATGAGCAGTTCTTC
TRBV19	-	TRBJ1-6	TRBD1	CASSEGQEINSPLHF	TGTGCCAGTAGTGAGGGACAGGAGATTAATTCACCCCTCCACTTT
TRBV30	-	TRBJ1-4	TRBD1	CAWSRAGGGEKLFF	TGTGCCTGGTCGAGGGCAGGGGGCGGGGAAAAACTGTTTTTT
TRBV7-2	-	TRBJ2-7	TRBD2	CASSPGSGSSYEQYF	TGTGCCAGCAGCCCGGGTAGCGGGAGTTCCTACGAGCAGTACTTC
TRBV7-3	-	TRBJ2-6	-	CASSQGSSGANVLTF	TGTGCCAGCAGCCAGGGCAGCTCTGGGGCCAACGTCCTGACTTTC
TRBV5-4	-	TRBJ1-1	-	CASSLGGTSLNTEAFF	TGTGCCAGCAGCTTGGGAGGGACAAGCTTGAACACTGAAGCTTTCTTT
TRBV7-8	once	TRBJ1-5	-	CASSLAPTGIGNQPQHF	TGTGCCAGCAGCTTAGCGCCAACAGGGATTGGCAATCAGCCCCAGCATTTT
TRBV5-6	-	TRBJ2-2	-	CASSLAGVTGELFF	TGTGCCAGCAGCTTGGCCGGGGTCACCGGGGAGCTGTTTTTT
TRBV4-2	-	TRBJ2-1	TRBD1	CASSPRDRGNNEQFF	TGTGCCAGCAGCCCCCGGGACAGGGGAAACAATGAGCAGTTCTTC
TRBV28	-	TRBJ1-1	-	CASSLNDREAFF	TGTGCCAGCAGTTTAAATGACAGGGAAGCTTTCTTT
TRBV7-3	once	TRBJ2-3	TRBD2	CASSISGTVTDTQYF	TGTGCCAGCAGCATTAGCGGGACTGTTACAGATACGCAGTATTTT
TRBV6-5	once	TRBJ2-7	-	CASSPSSFGYEQYF	TGTGCCAGCAGTCCTTCAAGCTTCGGCTACGAGCAGTACTTC
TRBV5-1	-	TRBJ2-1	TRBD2	CASSQGLAVYNEQFF	TGCGCCAGCAGCCAAGGACTAGCGGTCTACAATGAGCAGTTCTTC
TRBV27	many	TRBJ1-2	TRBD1	CASSLHPDRPYGYTF	TGTGCCAGCAGTTTACACCCGGACAGGCCGTATGGCTACACCTTC
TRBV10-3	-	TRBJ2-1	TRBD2	CAISHPILAGGNNEQFF	TGTGCCATCAGTCACCCTATCCTAGCGGGAGGGAACAATGAGCAGTTCTTC
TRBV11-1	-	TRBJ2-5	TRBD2	CASSPREGRETQYF	TGTGCCAGCAGCCCCCGGGAGGGGCGGGAGACCCAGTACTTC
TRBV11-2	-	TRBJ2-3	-	CASSLEWREIDTQYF	TGTGCCAGCAGCTTAGAATGGCGGGAAATAGATACGCAGTATTTT
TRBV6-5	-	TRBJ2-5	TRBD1	CASSYYGTGQETQYF	TGTGCCAGCAGTTACTATGGGACAGGCCAAGAGACCCAGTACTTC
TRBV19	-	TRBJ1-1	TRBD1	CASSIARRAGGGTEAFF	TGTGCCAGTAGTATAGCGCGGAGGGCAGGGGGCGGCACTGAAGCTTTCTTT
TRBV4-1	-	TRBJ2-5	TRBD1	CASSYPGTEETQYF	TGCGCCAGCAGCTATCCCGGGACAGAAGAGACCCAGTACTTC